This T cell receptor (beta chain) was captured by sequencing in a study of shared clonotypes between healthy human individuals. As to this clone: No antigen is known for it.

Germline V gene lookup returns CDR1 MNHEY and CDR2 SVGAGI. V was pared by 0 bases and J by 4 bases, with 6 bases of the junction left unmatched. The CDR3 runs 16 residues. Researchers ran the assay at a deep level. The data were produced by immunoSEQ multiplex PCR, yet TCRdb's version contains in-frame clones alone and is incomplete. Altogether 2 million to 2.5 million clones are present, 95% being singletons, with the ten largest covering roughly 0.13%. Study-wide findings and caveats: Large depth notwithstanding, sorted-subset sequencing proved incomplete by rarefaction. Generation of non-shared clonotypes was less probable than generation of clonotypes shared by all four donors.

The sample was naive CD4+ T cells sorted from blood. Noted subset: CD45RA+ positively selected. The chain uses TRBV6-5 and TRBJ1-1; 9 bases fit TRBD1. The receptor comes from a man between 18 and 35 years old in good health. The CDR3 nucleotides read TGTGCCAGCAGTTACTCGGGGACAGGGTTTGGCACTGAAGCTTTCTTT. Protein sequence: CASSYSGTGFGTEAFF.